A single T cell receptor (beta chain) is shown here with its context. In its sample, this clonotype was seen many times. The target of this receptor is not known. Base qualities were left out, and no much larger clone turns up one base away. From the cysteine up to the phenylalanine, the CDR3 has a length of 15 residues. CDR3 DNA is the only sequence kept; it has 45 bases, read in frame from the first base. V is cut back by 0 bases and J by 2 bases, with 3 bases in the junction unmatched. Reading the germline V gene gives CDR1 SGHRS and CDR2 YFSETQ. The record originates from a study of T-cell reconstitution after alpha-beta-depleted transplantation in children (dated by TCRdb to the mid-2010s). Concerning the study at large: Using TCR repertoire profiling, the study followed T-cell immune reconstitution in a quantitative way in children after TCRalphabeta/CD19-depleted allogeneic hematopoietic cell transplantation.

Library preparation used PCR. The instrument given in TCRdb is Illumina HiSeq 2500. TCR libraries were prepared with molecular barcoding, using unique molecular identifiers to normalize TCRbeta repertoire quantification. The public reads were run again by TCRdb, first through fastp at Q25 and then through MiXCR, and only productive beta chains were kept. Rows are unified per CDR3 protein, each entry keeping the most common DNA and genes. The table for this sample lists about 230,000 distinct CDR3 sequences; 9.7% of them were counted only once. Approximately 5% of the sample belongs to the ten largest clones.

This TCR was recovered from a human donor who donated a stem cell graft to a child with SCID. The chain joins TRBV5-1 to TRBJ2-7, with TRBD1 identical over 9 junction bases. Sample: PBMCs from the stem cell graft donor, taken from the stem cell graft. The CDR3 sequence is CASSLDTGGTYEQYF. The DNA sequence reads TGCGCCAGCAGCTTGGACACAGGGGGCACCTACGAGCAGTACTTC. Outside the CDR3, residues come from the reference TRBV5-1 and TRBJ2-7 proteins, so the full variable domain is: KAGVTQTPRYLIKTRGQQVTLSCSPISGHRSVSWYQQTPGQGLQFLFEYFSETQRNKGNFPGRFSGRQFSNSRSEMNVSTLELGDSALYLCASSLDTGGTYEQYFGPGTRLTVT.